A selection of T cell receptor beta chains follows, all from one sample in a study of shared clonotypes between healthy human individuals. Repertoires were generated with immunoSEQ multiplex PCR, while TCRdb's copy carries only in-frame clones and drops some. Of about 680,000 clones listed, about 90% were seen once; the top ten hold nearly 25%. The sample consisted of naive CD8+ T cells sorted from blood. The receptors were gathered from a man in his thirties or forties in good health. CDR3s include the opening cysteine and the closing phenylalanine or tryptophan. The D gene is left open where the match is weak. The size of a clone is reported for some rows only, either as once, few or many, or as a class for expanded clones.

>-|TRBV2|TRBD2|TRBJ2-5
CASSEAGGPFETQYF
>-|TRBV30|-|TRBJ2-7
CAWSVTWQGSYEQYF
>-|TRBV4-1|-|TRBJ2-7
CASSQVGYEQYF
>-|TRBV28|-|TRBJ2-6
CASSSLDSGANVLTF
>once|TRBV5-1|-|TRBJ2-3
CASSLDSQLSTDTQYF
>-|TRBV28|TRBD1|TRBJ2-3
CASGTAGTDTQYF
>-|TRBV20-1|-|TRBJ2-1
CSARWVGEQFF
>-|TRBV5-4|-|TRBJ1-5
CASSFWGGDQPQHF
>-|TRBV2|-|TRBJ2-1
CASSPEYNEQFF
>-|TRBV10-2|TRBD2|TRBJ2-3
CASSDSIAGRTDTQYF